The 23 T cell receptor beta chains listed next were all sequenced from one sample in a study of blood T cell repertoires in COVID-19. The method was immunoSEQ multiplex PCR; TCRdb's version includes in-frame clones alone and lacks a portion of them. The sample yields almost 250,000 clones, around 89% seen once. The sample comprised PBMCs or T cells enriched from blood (not recorded which). These receptor sequences come from a woman between 25 and 40 years old who had recovered from COVID-19.

The genes are TRBV28 and TRBJ1-1; 7 nucleotides line up with TRBD1. Trimming removed 5 bases from V and 3 bases from J; junction bases left unmatched: 9. This CDR3 has 15 amino acids. The germline V gene has CDR1 MDHEN and CDR2 SYDVKM. The CDR3 region is CASSQLERGHTEAFF. The CDR3 DNA reads TGTGCCAGCAGTCAGCTGGAAAGGGGGCACACTGAAGCTTTCTTT.

V and J are TRBV11-2 and TRBJ1-2, with a possible D match to TRBD1 (6 bases). Germline lookup yields CDR1 SGHAT and CDR2 FQNNGV. Trimming removed 5 bases from V and 8 bases from J, with 21 bases in between. There are 15 residues in the CDR3. CDR3 amino acids: CASSPDTGHGGGYTF. CDR3 in DNA: TGTGCCAGCAGCCCCGACACAGGGCATGGGGGCGGCTACACCTTC.

This chain links TRBV4-3 with TRBJ1-1, with no clear D. The germline V gene has CDR1 LGHNA and CDR2 YSLEER. The CDR3 length is 15 residues. V was shortened by 0 bases and J by 1 base, with 9 bases between the two germline ends. The CDR3: CASSQEGRPNTEAFF. The DNA of the CDR3 is TGCGCCAGCAGCCAAGAGGGCAGACCGAACACTGAAGCTTTCTTT.

The chain couples TRBV28 to TRBJ2-1; TRBD2 matches 11 bases. After removal of 5 bases from V and 8 bases from J, the junction contained 8 bases not matched to a gene. This CDR3 region has 15 residues. Germline-derived CDR1 and CDR2 are MDHEN and SYDVKM. CDR3 nucleotide sequence: TGTGCCAGCAGTCCTACGCCGACTAGCGGGGATGAGCAGTTCTTC. This codes for CASSPTPTSGDEQFF.

This chain connects TRBV7-2 to TRBJ1-2; 7 bases line up with TRBD1. This CDR3 region has 14 residues. CDR1 and CDR2 (germline): SGHTA, FQGNSA. The junction had 10 bases not matched to a gene; V was cut back by 5 bases and J by 7 bases. CDR3 in amino acids: CASSPRGGGSGYTF. CDR3 coding DNA: TGTGCCAGCAGCCCCCGTGGAGGGGGCAGTGGCTACACCTTC.

This clone was seen a single time. This rearrangement joins TRBV21-1 to TRBJ2-1; the table's D call of TRBD2 was not tested on the DNA. TRBV21-1 is a known pseudogene. The CDR3 length is 16 residues. The CDR3 DNA is TGTGCCAGGGTAACTAGCGGGCGGAGCTCCTACAATGAGCAGTTCTTC. It specifies CARVTSGRSSYNEQFF.

V usage is TRBV19 and J usage is TRBJ1-1; a possible D gene is TRBD1 (5 bases). CDR1 is LNHDA and CDR2 is SQIVND in the germline V gene (reference sequence). Trimming removed 10 bases from V and 1 base from J, with 19 bases in between. This CDR3 has 15 amino acids. The CDR3 DNA reads as TGTGCCACCGAGCCGCAGGGATATGGGAACACTGAAGCTTTCTTT. This codes for CATEPQGYGNTEAFF.

The chain recombines TRBV6-5 with TRBJ1-6; 7 nucleotides match TRBD1. The CDR3 has 14 residues. V shed 6 bases and J 14 bases; nucleotides not matched to a gene: 13. Germline assignment: CDR1 MNHEY and CDR2 SVGAGI. The CDR3 coding sequence is TGTGCCAGCAGCCTGGGACAGCGAACGACGGCCCTCCACTTT. It translates to CASSLGQRTTALHF.

V usage is TRBV9 and J usage is TRBJ1-3; D is perhaps TRBD1 (6 bases). V shed 2 bases and J shed 3 bases, with 15 bases lying between them. The CDR3 extends over 16 amino acids. CDR1 is SGDLS, CDR2 YYNGEE, per germline. The chain's CDR3 is CASSVTGRSSGNTIYF. Here the CDR3 DNA reads TGTGCCAGCAGCGTTACAGGGAGATCTAGTGGAAACACCATATATTTT.

The chain employs TRBV7-2 and TRBJ2-1, with D tentatively TRBD1 (6 bases). The V gene's germline CDR1 is SGHTA and CDR2 FQGNSA. Between the trimmed V and J ends, which lost 5 bases and 2 bases, there was a span of 13 bases. This CDR3 region has 15 residues. The CDR3 region is CASSTTGTPYNEQFF. CDR3 DNA sequence: TGTGCCAGCAGCACAACAGGGACCCCCTACAATGAGCAGTTCTTC.

The chain employs TRBV6-5 and TRBJ1-2; 11 bases agree with TRBD1. V was pared by 6 bases and J by 6 bases, with 3 bases of the junction left unmatched. The CDR3 has 13 residues. Germline V gene data show CDR1 as MNHEY and CDR2 as SVGAGI. The CDR3 region is CASRDRGRDGYTF. The CDR3 DNA sequence: TGTGCCAGCAGGGACAGGGGGCGCGATGGCTACACCTTC.

This chain joins TRBV12-3 or TRBV12-4 and TRBJ2-2; D ambiguous. V gave up 2 bases and J gave up 6 bases, with 7 bases separating them. The CDR3 is 13 amino acids. The CDR3 is CASSLNGAGELFF. The DNA for the CDR3 is TGTGCCAGCAGTTTAAATGGAGCCGGGGAGCTGTTTTTT.

The V gene is TRBV29-1, the J gene TRBJ2-1, with 7 bases matching TRBD2. CDR3 length: 16 amino acids. Germline V CDR1 and CDR2: SQVTM, ANQGSEA. The ends lost 1 base at V and 2 bases at J; junction bases unmatched: 8. The CDR3 loop reads CSVEVRAGDTYNEQFF. The CDR3 nucleotides read TGCAGCGTTGAAGTTAGGGCGGGAGACACCTACAATGAGCAGTTCTTC.

This rearrangement joins TRBV6-5 to TRBJ1-2; no clear D gene. The CDR3 consists of 15 residues. V was shortened by 8 bases and J by 2 bases, with 18 bases between the two germline ends. Germline CDR1 reads MNHEY; CDR2 reads SVGAGI. CDR3 DNA: TGTGCCAGCGGTAAACCTGGTAGTTCGAACTATGGCTACACCTTC. Protein product: CASGKPGSSNYGYTF.

A single count supports this clone. This chain links TRBV5-6 with TRBJ1-1; no clear D. The V gene lost 0 bases and the J gene lost 4 bases, with 13 bases spanning the gap. The CDR3 loop spans 15 amino acids. Germline-derived CDR1 and CDR2 are SGHDT and YYEEEE. CDR3 residues: CASSLESGWGTEAFF. In DNA form, the CDR3 reads TGTGCCAGCAGCTTGGAGTCGGGATGGGGCACTGAAGCTTTCTTT.

This chain connects TRBV10-3 to TRBJ1-3; D is ambiguous. Germline assignment: CDR1 ENHRY and CDR2 SYGVKD. The CDR3 totals 13 residues. V lost 10 bases, J lost 6 bases, and 16 bases lay in between. CDR3 sequence: CATTNTPENTIYF. The CDR3 DNA reads as TGTGCCACGACTAACACGCCTGAAAACACCATATATTTT.

The chain combines TRBV6-6 with TRBJ2-7; 12 bases align to TRBD2. V trimming: 6 bases; J trimming: 1 base; junction bases outside the gene matches: 19. Germline V lookup: CDR1 MNHNY, CDR2 SVGAGI (reference sequence). The CDR3 extends over 20 amino acids. The CDR3 spells CASSSDRGQGTSGHSYEQYF. CDR3 in DNA: TGTGCCAGCAGCTCAGACCGGGGACAGGGGACTAGCGGGCATTCCTACGAGCAGTACTTC.

V usage is TRBV27 and J usage is TRBJ2-7; D might be TRBD1 (6 bases). The V end was cut by 2 bases, the J end by 0 bases, with 8 bases between. Germline-derived CDR1 and CDR2 are MNHEY and SMNVEV (reference sequence). The CDR3 sequence is 14 residues long. As DNA, the CDR3 is TGTGCCAGCAGTTTAATAGGGGGCTCCTACGAGCAGTACTTC. Its translation: CASSLIGGSYEQYF.

The genes are TRBV27 and TRBJ2-1; 13 bases fit TRBD2. The CDR3 extends over 16 amino acids. Germline V gives CDR1 MNHEY, CDR2 SMNVEV (reference sequence). Losses at the gene ends were 5 bases for V and 6 bases for J; bases not matched to a gene: 7. This CDR3 reads CASSALTSGGANEQFF. CDR3 sequence (DNA): TGTGCCAGCAGTGCCCTAACTAGCGGGGGGGCCAATGAGCAGTTCTTC.

The chain combines TRBV5-5 with TRBJ1-5; 7 positions match TRBD1. The length of the CDR3 is 15 residues. Trimming took 4 bases from V and 0 from J; bases not matched to a gene: 4. Germline assignment: CDR1 SGHKS and CDR2 YYEKEE (reference sequence). CDR3 in amino acids: CASSAGQYSNQPQHF. CDR3 nucleotide sequence: TGTGCCAGCAGCGCGGGACAGTATAGCAATCAGCCCCAGCATTTT.

This chain links TRBV9 with TRBJ1-2; a possible D gene is TRBD1 (5 bases). The ends were cut back, 4 bases at V and 6 bases at J, with 16 bases in the middle. This CDR3 has 14 amino acids. Germline values: CDR1 SGDLS, CDR2 YYNGEE. CDR3 nucleotides: TGTGCCAGCAGCCTCGGGGGAGGAATCCATGGCTACACCTTC. Its protein is CASSLGGGIHGYTF. Full variable domain (rest looked up from reference TRBV9 and TRBJ1-2): DSGVTQTPKHLITATGQRVTLRCSPRSGDLSVYWYQQSLDQGLQFLIQYYNGEERAKGNILERFSAQQFPDLHSELNLSSLELGDSALYFCASSLGGGIHGYTFGSGTRLTVV.

The V call is TRBV25-1, the J call TRBJ1-6, with unresolved D. Germline CDR1 MGHDK, CDR2 SYGVNS. Trimming shortened V by 5 bases and J by 7 bases, and 12 bases separated the two germline ends. The CDR3 loop spans 14 amino acids. CDR3: CASSIGIGNSPLHF. The CDR3 nucleotides read TGTGCCAGCAGTATCGGGATTGGGAATTCACCCCTCCACTTT.

V is TRBV27 and J is TRBJ2-2; no clear D gene. The V gene's germline CDR1 is MNHEY and CDR2 SMNVEV (reference sequence). The CDR3 extends over 13 amino acids. The V gene lost 3 bases and the J gene lost 5 bases, with 7 bases spanning the gap. CDR3 DNA sequence: TGTGCCAGCAGTTTCGCTATAACCGGGGAGCTGTTTTTT. As protein: CASSFAITGELFF.